This T cell receptor (beta chain) came from a study of shared clonotypes between healthy human individuals. Study-wide results and caveats: Clonotype sharing among donors was expected to depend on sequencing depth. Limitation of the genetic and exposure-history diversity represented came from the few donors.

Naive CD4+ cells were CD45RA-selected; the remaining cells were memory. Per the study methods: Junction-only sequences produced by ImmunoSEQ had no quality scores, so filtering differed. Sequencing was performed with immunoSEQ multiplex PCR; in TCRdb, only in-frame clones are kept and a portion is missing. V and J calls plus clone size are reproduced from that table; the DNA served to infer D and trimming. The sample has approximately 340,000 clones, around four fifths seen once. Only a few counts were recorded for this clone. The antigen is unknown. Germline V gene sequence: CDR1 SGHRS, CDR2 YFSETQ. V shed 1 base and J 4 bases; nucleotides not matched to a gene: 6. CDR3 length: 15 residues.

The sequencing sample was made of memory CD4+ T cells sorted from blood. Subset given: CD45RA-negative fraction. The sequence derives from a man aged 25-45 years in good health. V and J are TRBV5-1 and TRBJ2-3; 7 bases fit TRBD2. Here the CDR3 DNA reads TGCGCCAGCAGCTTGTCGGCGGGGAGGGCAGATACGCAGTATTTT. Residues: CASSLSAGRADTQYF.